This T cell receptor (beta chain) was documented in a study of cytomegalovirus exposure and HLA in healthy donors. Regarding the study as a whole: Researchers catalogued 150 or so TCR beta chains as cytomegalovirus-associated. As was reported, the classifier diagnosed cytomegalovirus status with high specificity and sensitivity. Subsequent analysis found a tendency for first-cohort TCR clusters to co-occur within the 100 to 150 validation repertoires.

While the first cohort had about 610 subjects, the donors belonged to the separate validation cohort of more than 95 subjects. Libraries were prepared by immunoSEQ multiplex PCR; TCRdb keeps only in-frame clonotypes and omits some of them. The table has 180,000 or so clones, approximately 82% seen once. Germline V gives CDR1 SNHLY, CDR2 FYNNEI. Trimming removed 3 bases at V and 6 bases at J, with 15 bases between. The CDR3 spans 14 residues. Of note for this clone: Its antigen is unidentified.

The receptor was isolated from a woman in her 30s in good health and CMV-seropositive. The specimen was PBMCs. The chain couples TRBV2 to TRBJ2-7; a possible D gene is TRBD1 (6 bases). CDR3 sequence: CASSDVLGDIEQYF. CDR3 nucleotide sequence: TGTGCCAGCAGTGACGTTCTAGGGGACATCGAGCAGTACTTC.